These 12 T cell receptor beta chains came from one sample sequenced in a study of T-cell reconstitution after alpha-beta-depleted transplantation in children. Using unique molecular identifiers, the investigators prepared the TCRbeta library. TCRdb processed the PCR reads anew with MiXCR; each CDR3 protein has one entry. The table lists hundreds of thousands of distinct CDR3 sequences, 10% to 15% of them singletons, with 3.5% to 4.5% in the top ten. The sample in question was PBMCs, obtained from the stem cell graft. The source of these receptors is a human donor who donated a stem cell graft to a child with Fanconi anemia.

This clonotype was recorded at least ten times. The rearrangement links TRBV12-3 or TRBV12-4 to TRBJ2-3; D unresolved. Trimming removed 2 bases at V and 2 bases at J, with 8 bases between. This CDR3 has 14 residues. CDR3 sequence: CASSLSGYTDTQYF. CDR3 bases: TGTGCCAGCAGTTTAAGTGGCTACACAGATACGCAGTATTTT.

This clonotype was counted at least ten times. The rearrangement joins TRBV6-2 or TRBV6-3 to TRBJ2-1, with 9 bases fitting TRBD1. V was pared by 6 bases and J by 15 bases, with 12 bases of the junction left unmatched. CDR1 and CDR2 (germline): MNHEY, SVGEGT. The CDR3 extends over 13 amino acids. CDR3 nucleotide sequence: TGTGCCAGCAGCGATCACAGGGGGCCCGGCGGGTTCTTC. The encoded protein is CASSDHRGPGGFF.

The rearrangement uses TRBV4-2 and TRBJ2-1, with D tentatively TRBD2 (5 bases). CDR1 and CDR2 from the germline V gene are LGHNA and YNFKEQ. This CDR3 spans 14 amino acids. The V end lost 4 bases, the J end lost 7 bases, and 14 bases lay between the germline ends. CDR3 DNA: TGTGCCAGCAGCCCACAGCGGCGCACTAATGAGCAGTTCTTC. As protein: CASSPQRRTNEQFF.

The chain is built from TRBV11-1 and TRBJ2-1, with D maybe TRBD2 (6 bases). Germline values: CDR1 SGHAT, CDR2 FQDESV (reference sequence). The CDR3 runs to 15 residues. Trimming shortened V by 1 base and J by 2 bases, and 9 bases separated the two germline ends. The CDR3 here is CASSLVGGTYNEQFF. Written as DNA, the CDR3 is TGTGCCAGCAGCTTAGTCGGGGGAACCTACAATGAGCAGTTCTTC.

The chain couples TRBV6-1 to TRBJ1-2; TRBD1 matches at 8 bases. Losses at the gene ends were 2 bases for V and 5 bases for J; bases not matched to a gene: 7. Per germline, CDR1 MNHNS and CDR2 SASEGT. The CDR3 has 15 residues. The CDR3 spells CASSERGTGLYGYTF. CDR3 nucleotide sequence: TGTGCCAGCAGTGAAAGAGGGACAGGCTTATATGGCTACACCTTC.

This clonotype has at least ten counts. CDR3 protein: CASGLEGFEQFF. CDR3 coding DNA: TGTGCTAGTGGTTTGGAGGGGTTTGAGCAGTTCTTC. The V gene is TRBV12-5, the J gene TRBJ2-1, with D tentatively TRBD1 (5 bases). The CDR3 is 12 residues long. Germline V gives CDR1 LGHNT, CDR2 FRNRAP. Trimming pared 1 base from V and 9 bases from J, leaving 7 bases between.

This clonotype was found a few times. The chain uses TRBV7-8 and TRBJ1-2, with TRBD1 identical over 9 bases. After removal of 2 bases from V and 2 bases from J, the junction contained 6 bases not matched to a gene. This CDR3 spans 16 amino acids. Germline loops: CDR1 SGHVS, CDR2 FQNEAQ. The CDR3 coding sequence is TGTGCCAGCAGCTTATTGGGACAGGGACGAAACTATGGCTACACCTTC. As protein: CASSLLGQGRNYGYTF.

The rearrangement joins TRBV12-3 or TRBV12-4 to TRBJ1-1; D gene uncertain. V dropped 6 bases and J dropped 0 bases, with 14 bases sitting between them. The CDR3 runs to 15 residues. The CDR3 DNA reads as TGTGCCAGCAGGCGGGCGGCAAACATGAACACTGAAGCTTTCTTT. It yields the protein CASRRAANMNTEAFF.

This clonotype was picked up a small number of times. The rearrangement uses TRBV4-3 and TRBJ1-3; perhaps TRBD1 as D (5 bases). V lost 0 bases and J 0 bases, leaving 15 bases between the germline ends. Germline V lookup: CDR1 LGHNA, CDR2 YSLEER. The CDR3 contains 18 residues. The DNA for the CDR3 is TGCGCCAGCAGCCAAGATATCGGGACGGCAGACTCTGGAAACACCATATATTTT. Protein: CASSQDIGTADSGNTIYF.

A few counts support this clonotype. The rearrangement joins TRBV7-2 to TRBJ2-5; 7 positions match TRBD1. CDR1 and CDR2 (germline): SGHTA, FQGNSA. The CDR3 sequence is 14 residues long. The V gene end was trimmed by 3 bases and the J gene end by 4 bases; junction bases not matched to a gene: 5. The DNA of the CDR3 is TGTGCCAGCAGCTTCAACAGGGGTTCAGAGACCCAGTACTTC. This translates into CASSFNRGSETQYF. Together with reference TRBV7-2 and TRBJ2-5, the CDR3 gives the full variable domain: GAGVSQSPSNKVTEKGKDVELRCDPISGHTALYWYRQSLGQGLEFLIYFQGNSAPDKSGLPSDRFSAERTGGSVSTLTIQRTQQEDSAVYLCASSFNRGSETQYFGPGTRLLVL.

This clonotype was seen repeatedly, ten times or more. V gene TRBV6-1 combines with J gene TRBJ1-5; D is unclear. Germline assignment: CDR1 MNHNS and CDR2 SASEGT. Trimming stripped 5 bases from V and 4 bases from J, with 15 bases between. This CDR3 has 15 amino acids. The CDR3 loop reads CASSQRLAANQPQHF. CDR3 DNA sequence: TGTGCCAGCAGTCAAAGGTTGGCAGCTAATCAGCCCCAGCATTTT.

V gene TRBV12-3 or TRBV12-4 combines with J gene TRBJ1-5; the D gene is possibly TRBD1 (6 bases). The CDR3 has 14 residues. The V end lost 3 bases, the J end lost 7 bases, and 13 bases lay between the germline ends. CDR3 sequence reads: CASSFAQGVQPQHF. DNA for the CDR3: TGTGCCAGCAGTTTCGCACAGGGCGTCCAGCCCCAGCATTTT.